This T cell receptor (beta chain) appears in the sequencing data of a study of T cells in Graves' hyperthyroidism and ophthalmopathy. The V and J ends lost 5 bases and 5 bases respectively, with 18 bases between them. CDR3 length: 15 amino acids. Amplified TCR beta CDR3 regions derived from RNA transcripts. Carried out on the TCR CDR3, a first-round RT-PCR used the HTBI primer set. Each CDR3 protein gets one entry after TCRdb re-called the multiplex PCR reads with MiXCR. The sample has hundreds of thousands of distinct CDR3 sequences, 22% seen once. In this sample, this clonotype turned up many times.

The J gene is TRBJ2-5, the V gene TRBV12-3 or TRBV12-4, with D perhaps assigned TRBD1 or TRBD2 (5 bases each). The sequence was obtained from a woman in her 70s with Graves' ophthalmopathy. The sample consisted of blood. The CDR3 loop reads CASSPRYGAPETQYF. In nucleotides, the CDR3 is TGTGCCAGCAGTCCCCGCTACGGGGCGCCGGAGACCCAGTACTTC.